The 12 T cell receptor beta chains below all came from one sample that was sequenced in a study of blood T cells in healthy people across ages. The use of a sample-barcoded 5' primer and a J-beta primer mix characterized a second PCR of roughly 6 to 11 cycles. TCRdb re-analysed the 5' RACE reads in MiXCR, keeping a single row per CDR3 protein. The data contain approximately 1.5 million distinct CDR3 sequences, 40% to 45% of them singletons. Sequencing input: blood. The receptors derive from a woman aged 18-29 years in good health.

This CDR3 is CASSPRRGASEKLFF. The CDR3 coding sequence is TGTGCCAGCAGCCCCAGGCGGGGGGCGAGCGAAAAACTGTTTTTT. This chain links TRBV21-1 with TRBJ1-4; TRBD1 is the table's D call and was not checked against the DNA. TRBV21-1 is designated a pseudogene. This CDR3 spans 15 amino acids.

Only a few counts were recorded for this clonotype. V is TRBV25-1 and J is TRBJ1-1; unclear D gene. CDR1 is MGHDK and CDR2 is SYGVNS in the germline V gene. This CDR3 has 14 amino acids. V was shortened by 4 bases and J by 7 bases, with 16 bases between the two germline ends. CDR3 amino acids: CASSAGGRNREAFF. Here the CDR3 DNA reads TGTGCCAGCAGTGCCGGCGGAAGGAACCGTGAAGCTTTCTTT.

There are many counts of this clonotype. The V call is TRBV12-3 or TRBV12-4, the J call TRBJ2-1; no reliable D call. CDR3 length: 15 amino acids. The ends were cut back, 2 bases at V and 7 bases at J, with 15 bases in the middle. The DNA for the CDR3 is TGTGCCAGCAGTTTACAGGCCCTCCTTAGTAATGAGCAGTTCTTC. Translation gives CASSLQALLSNEQFF.

The sample holds a few counts of this clonotype. The genes are TRBV10-3 and TRBJ2-7; tentative D call: TRBD2 (6 bases). The CDR3 consists of 14 residues. Germline CDR1 reads ENHRY; CDR2 reads SYGVKD. V lost 6 bases, J lost 0 bases, and 12 bases lay in between. The chain's CDR3 is CAIRSAGSSYEQYF. CDR3 nucleotides: TGTGCCATCAGATCTGCGGGGAGCTCCTACGAGCAGTACTTC.

This clonotype was picked up a small number of times. The rearrangement links TRBV13 to TRBJ2-1; possible D gene TRBD2, 6 bases. Germline lookup yields CDR1 PRHDT and CDR2 FYEKMQ (reference sequence). This CDR3 has 18 residues. Trimming removed 3 bases from V and 7 bases from J, with 25 bases in between. CDR3 DNA: TGTGCCAGCAGCTTCTGGCGGGAATCCGGGACTTCCATGAATGAGCAGTTCTTC. This sequence encodes CASSFWRESGTSMNEQFF.

Concerning this clonotype itself: The conserved phenylalanine or tryptophan normally closing the CDR3 is absent here, so this likely arose from a read error. No DNA is shown, since the ends of the CDR3 on it are uncertain; the CDR3 is the one TCRdb lists. V is TRBV7-2 and J is TRBJ2-1; TRBD2 reflects the table's D call only, with no check against the DNA. Germline V gene lookup returns CDR1 SGHTA and CDR2 FQGNSA. The CDR3 region is 15 residues in length, termini included. The CDR3 region is CASSAVRGRERSSSS.

This clonotype appeared a single time. The genes are TRBV28 and TRBJ1-2, with TRBD1 identical over 9 bases. Germline V gene lookup returns CDR1 MDHEN and CDR2 SYDVKM. The J segment lost 7 bases and the V segment lost 5 bases, leaving 5 bases of the junction unmatched. The CDR3 is 13 amino acids. CDR3 nucleotide sequence: TGTGCCAGCAGTACTAACAGGGGGCTTGGCTACACCTTC. It is translated as CASSTNRGLGYTF.

The chain couples TRBV29-1 to TRBJ2-7; 8 bases agree with TRBD2. CDR3 length: 14 amino acids. The germline CDR1 and CDR2 sequences are SQVTM and ANQGSEA. Unmatched junction bases numbered 7, after V lost 1 base and J lost 5 bases. CDR3 amino acids: CSVEAAGGGDEQYF. The CDR3, as DNA: TGCAGCGTTGAAGCGGCGGGAGGTGGCGACGAGCAGTACTTC.

V gene TRBV3-1 combines with J gene TRBJ2-7; D possibly corresponds to TRBD1 (6 bases). The V and J ends lost 4 bases and 3 bases respectively, with 19 bases between them. This CDR3 comprises 16 residues. From germline, CDR1 is LGHDT and CDR2 YNNKEL (reference sequence). The CDR3 protein is CASSPELRGFDYEQYF. The CDR3 region has the DNA TGTGCCAGCAGCCCCGAGTTAAGGGGGTTCGACTACGAGCAGTACTTC.

A few counts support this clonotype. The chain couples TRBV12-3 or TRBV12-4 to TRBJ2-1; 7 bases are shared with TRBD2. This CDR3 is built from 16 residues. The junction had 15 bases not matched to a gene; V was cut back by 5 bases and J by 8 bases. The CDR3 DNA sequence: TGTGCCAGCAGTGGTGGCGGGACTACCCTTCCCCATGAGCAGTTCTTC. Protein: CASSGGGTTLPHEQFF.

The chain joins TRBV6-1 to TRBJ1-5, with unresolved D. Trimming stripped 7 bases from V and 7 bases from J, with 14 bases between. The germline gives CDR1 MNHNS, CDR2 SASEGT. This CDR3 comprises 13 residues. The CDR3 coding sequence is TGTGCCAGCAATCCAGGAGGAGGACAGCCCCAGCATTTT. Residues: CASNPGGGQPQHF.

This clonotype was detected a few times. CDR3 region: CASSVFGPQETQYF. The CDR3 region has the DNA TGTGCCAGCAGTGTCTTCGGGCCCCAAGAGACCCAGTACTTC. V and J are TRBV12-3 or TRBV12-4 and TRBJ2-5; D remains unclear. The CDR3 runs 14 residues. Deletions cut 5 bases from V and 1 base from J, with 11 bases between.